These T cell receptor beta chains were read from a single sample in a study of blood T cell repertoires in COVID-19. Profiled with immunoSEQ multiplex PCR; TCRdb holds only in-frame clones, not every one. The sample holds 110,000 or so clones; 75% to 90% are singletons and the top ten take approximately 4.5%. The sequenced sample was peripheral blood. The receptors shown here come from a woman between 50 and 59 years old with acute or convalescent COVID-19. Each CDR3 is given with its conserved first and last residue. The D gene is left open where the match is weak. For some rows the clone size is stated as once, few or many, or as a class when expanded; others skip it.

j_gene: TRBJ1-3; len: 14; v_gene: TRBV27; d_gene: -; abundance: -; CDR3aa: CASSRRYSGNTIYF; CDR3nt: TGTGCCAGCAGTAGGAGGTACTCTGGAAACACCATATATTTT
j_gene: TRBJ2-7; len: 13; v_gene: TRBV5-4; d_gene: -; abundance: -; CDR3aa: CASSQDRTYEQYF; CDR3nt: TGTGCCAGCAGCCAAGACAGGACCTACGAGCAGTACTTC
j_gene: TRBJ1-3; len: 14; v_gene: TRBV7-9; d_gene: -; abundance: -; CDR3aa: CASSQEVSGNTIYF; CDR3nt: TGTGCCAGCAGCCAGGAAGTCTCTGGAAACACCATATATTTT
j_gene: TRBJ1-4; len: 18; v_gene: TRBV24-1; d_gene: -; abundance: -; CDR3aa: CATSDLGPAPSTNEKLFF; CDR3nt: TGTGCCACCAGTGATTTGGGCCCCGCCCCGTCAACTAATGAAAAACTGTTTTTT
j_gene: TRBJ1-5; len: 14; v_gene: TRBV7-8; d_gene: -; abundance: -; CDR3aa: CASSLTAKDQPQHF; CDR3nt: TGTGCCAGCAGCCTGACAGCGAAAGATCAGCCCCAGCATTTT
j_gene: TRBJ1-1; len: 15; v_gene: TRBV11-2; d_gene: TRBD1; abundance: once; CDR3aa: CASSLGQGANTEAFF; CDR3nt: TGTGCCAGCAGCTTAGGTCAGGGGGCGAACACTGAAGCTTTCTTT
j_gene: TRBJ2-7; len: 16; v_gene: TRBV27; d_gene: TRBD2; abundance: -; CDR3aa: CASSLTAGLVSYEQYF; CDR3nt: TGTGCCAGCAGTTTAACCGCGGGACTAGTGTCCTACGAGCAGTACTTC
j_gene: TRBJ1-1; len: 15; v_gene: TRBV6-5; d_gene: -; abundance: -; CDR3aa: CASSSNPGGGLEAFF; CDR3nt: TGTGCCAGCAGTTCCAACCCGGGGGGGGGCCTTGAAGCTTTCTTT
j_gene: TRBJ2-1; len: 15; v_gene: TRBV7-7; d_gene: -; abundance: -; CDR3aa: CASSLGYLDSDEQFF; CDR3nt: TGTGCTAGCAGCTTAGGGTATTTAGATAGCGATGAGCAGTTCTTC
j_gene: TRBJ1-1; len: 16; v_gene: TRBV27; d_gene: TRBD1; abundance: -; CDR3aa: CASSPDRTPSAFEAFF; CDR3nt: TGTGCCAGCAGTCCGGACAGGACGCCTTCTGCTTTTGAAGCTTTCTTT
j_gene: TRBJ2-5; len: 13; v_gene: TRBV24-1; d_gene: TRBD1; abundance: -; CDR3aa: CATSGPGGETQYF; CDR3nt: TGTGCCACCAGTGGCCCAGGGGGTGAGACCCAGTACTTC
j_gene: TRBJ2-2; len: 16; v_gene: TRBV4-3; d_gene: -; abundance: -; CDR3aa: CASSQDPRGNTGELFF; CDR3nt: TGCGCCAGCAGCCAAGATCCAAGGGGAAACACCGGGGAGCTGTTTTTT
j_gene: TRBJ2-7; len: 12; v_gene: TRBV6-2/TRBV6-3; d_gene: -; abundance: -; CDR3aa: CASSYEGYEQYF; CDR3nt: TGTGCCAGCAGTTACGAGGGATACGAGCAGTACTTC
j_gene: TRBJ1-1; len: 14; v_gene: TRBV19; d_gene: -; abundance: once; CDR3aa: CASAEGVMNTEAFF; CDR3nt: TGTGCCAGCGCAGAAGGGGTCATGAACACTGAAGCTTTCTTT
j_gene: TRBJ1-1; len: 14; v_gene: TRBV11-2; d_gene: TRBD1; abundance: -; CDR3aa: CASSLGQGGAEAFF; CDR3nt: TGTGCCAGCAGCTTGGGACAGGGTGGGGCTGAAGCTTTCTTT
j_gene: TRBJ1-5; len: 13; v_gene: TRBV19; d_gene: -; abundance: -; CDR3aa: CASSRSGFQPQHF; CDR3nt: TGTGCCAGTAGTAGGTCGGGTTTTCAGCCCCAGCATTTT
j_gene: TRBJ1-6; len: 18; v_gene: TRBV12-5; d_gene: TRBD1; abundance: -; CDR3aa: CASGLGLTGGDDNSPLHF; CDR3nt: TGTGCTAGTGGTTTGGGCCTAACAGGGGGCGACGATAATTCACCCCTCCACTTT
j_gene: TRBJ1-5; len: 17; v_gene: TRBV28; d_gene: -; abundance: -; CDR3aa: CASSLGAGVGGIQPQHF; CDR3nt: TGTGCCAGCAGTTTAGGGGCAGGGGTAGGCGGTATTCAGCCCCAGCATTTT
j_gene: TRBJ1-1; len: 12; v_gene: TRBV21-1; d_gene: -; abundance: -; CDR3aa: CASTLKNTEAFF; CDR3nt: TGTGCCAGCACCCTTAAGAACACTGAAGCTTTCTTT
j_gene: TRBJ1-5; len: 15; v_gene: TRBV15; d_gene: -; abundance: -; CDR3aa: CATSRVSREDQPQHF; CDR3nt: TGTGCCACCAGCAGAGTGAGCAGGGAGGATCAGCCCCAGCATTTT
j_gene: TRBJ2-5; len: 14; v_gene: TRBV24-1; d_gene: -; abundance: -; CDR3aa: CATSDSGQKETQYF; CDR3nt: TGTGCCACCAGTGATTCCGGACAGAAAGAGACCCAGTACTTC
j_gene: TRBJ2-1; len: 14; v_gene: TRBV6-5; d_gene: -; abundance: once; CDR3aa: CASSSAGTGNEQFF; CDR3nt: TGTGCCAGCAGCTCAGCGGGTACGGGCAATGAGCAGTTCTTC
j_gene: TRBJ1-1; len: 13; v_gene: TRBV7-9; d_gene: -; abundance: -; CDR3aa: CASSSVPGTEAFF; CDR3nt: TGTGCCAGCAGCTCAGTCCCGGGTACTGAAGCTTTCTTT
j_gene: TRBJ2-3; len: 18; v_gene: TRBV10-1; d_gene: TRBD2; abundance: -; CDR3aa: CASSDAGGTFASTDTQYF; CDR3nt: TGCGCCAGCAGTGACGCGGGGGGGACCTTTGCTAGCACAGATACGCAGTATTTT
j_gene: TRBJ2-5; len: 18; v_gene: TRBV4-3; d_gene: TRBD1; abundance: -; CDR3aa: CASSHFAGTGNIQETQYF; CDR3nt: TGCGCCAGCAGCCACTTCGCCGGGACAGGGAACATCCAAGAGACCCAGTACTTC
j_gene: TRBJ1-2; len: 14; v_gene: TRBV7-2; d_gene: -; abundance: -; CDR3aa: CASSLDPTVDGYTF; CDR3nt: TGTGCCAGCAGCTTAGACCCTACCGTCGATGGCTACACCTTC
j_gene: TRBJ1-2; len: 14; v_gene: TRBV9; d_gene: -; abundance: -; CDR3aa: CASSPAGQGLGYTF; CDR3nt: TGTGCCAGCAGCCCGGCCGGGCAGGGCCTTGGCTACACCTTC
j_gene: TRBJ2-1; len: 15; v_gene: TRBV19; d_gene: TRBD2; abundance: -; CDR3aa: CASKLSAGGRNEQFF; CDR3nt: TGTGCCAGTAAACTTTCGGCGGGAGGACGGAATGAGCAGTTCTTC